This T cell receptor (beta chain) was identified in a study of T cell changes during pregnancy in multiple sclerosis. Produced via immunoSEQ multiplex PCR; TCRdb's table is partial and in-frame only. The sample consists of tens of thousands of clones, less than 90% of them appearing once. Sequenced here: CD4+ T cells from peripheral blood mononuclear cells, sampled in the first trimester of pregnancy. This TCR was recovered from a female donor with multiple sclerosis, enrolled in a pregnancy study.

The CDR3 DNA reads as TGCGCCAGCAACGCAGGGGGACGAGCCAAAAACATTCAGTACTTC. Amino acids: CASNAGGRAKNIQYF. This chain connects TRBV5-1 to TRBJ2-4; 7 bases fit TRBD1. Trimming removed 6 bases from V and 0 bases from J; junction bases left unmatched: 6. CDR3 length: 15 amino acids. CDR1 and CDR2 from the germline V gene are SGHRS and YFSETQ. Full variable domain (outside the CDR3, taken from reference TRBV5-1 and TRBJ2-4): KAGVTQTPRYLIKTRGQQVTLSCSPISGHRSVSWYQQTPGQGLQFLFEYFSETQRNKGNFPGRFSGRQFSNSRSEMNVSTLELGDSALYLCASNAGGRAKNIQYFGAGTRLSVL.